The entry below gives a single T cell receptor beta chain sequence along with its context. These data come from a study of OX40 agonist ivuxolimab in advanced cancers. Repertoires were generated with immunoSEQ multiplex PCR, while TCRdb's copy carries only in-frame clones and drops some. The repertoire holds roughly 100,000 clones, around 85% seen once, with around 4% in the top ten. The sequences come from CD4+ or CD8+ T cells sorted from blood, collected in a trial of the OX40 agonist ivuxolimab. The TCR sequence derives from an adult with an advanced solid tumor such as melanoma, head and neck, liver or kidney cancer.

The CDR3 protein is CASSAGVFDYGYTF. CDR3 coding DNA: TGTGCCAGCAGTGCGGGAGTCTTCGACTATGGCTACACCTTC. This chain uses TRBV6-6 with TRBJ1-2; D unclear. Germline-derived CDR1 and CDR2 are MNHNY and SVGAGI (reference sequence). The CDR3 is made up of 14 amino acids. The germline V and J ends were trimmed by 5 bases and 3 bases, with 13 bases remaining between them.